The T cell receptor beta chain under discussion was sequenced for a study of shared clonotypes between healthy human individuals. Only one count was recorded for this clone. Repertoires were generated with immunoSEQ multiplex PCR, while TCRdb's copy carries only in-frame clones and drops some. The profile covers roughly 2,500,000 clones, with approximately 93% appearing a single time and around 0.37% taken by the ten largest. V was pared by 6 bases and J by 0 bases, with 8 bases of the junction left unmatched. This CDR3 has 15 amino acids. Germline lookup yields CDR1 SQVTM and CDR2 ANQGSEA. The clonotype comes from a man younger than 35 in good health. Some clones in this sample may be carry-over from other donors' samples. The source material was naive CD4+ T cells from PBMCs. Subset noted: CD45RA+ positively selected. V gene TRBV29-1 combines with J gene TRBJ1-1, with 9 nucleotides matching TRBD1. CDR3 amino acids: CSVRRQGVMNTEAFF. The CDR3 nucleotides read TGCAGCGTGAGAAGACAGGGGGTCATGAACACTGAAGCTTTCTTT.